This record covers a single T cell receptor beta chain. Germline and genes: mouse. Read coverage stops 1 residue before the CDR3 terminus; the germline J gene supplies the remainder. Using immunoSEQ multiplex PCR, the repertoire was profiled, and TCRdb retains in-frame clones only, with some absent. The sample lists some 48,000 clones, nearly 75% occurring once. The data were obtained in a study of tissue T cells after allogeneic stem cell transplantation. Germline CDR1 reads FNHDT; CDR2 reads SITEND (reference sequence). Between the trimmed V and J ends, which lost 1 base and 5 bases, there was a span of 12 bases. The CDR3 contains 14 residues.

The chain couples TRBV19 to TRBJ1-1; weak D call: TRBD1 (6 bases). The sample was sorted cells pooled from one or two spleens. This sequence was found in a pool of C57BL/6 mice in good health. This chain's CDR3 is CASSITGAGTEVFF. The sequenced CDR3 bases are TGTGCCAGCAGTATAACGGGGGCAGGGACAGAAGTCTTC.